This paragraph covers one T cell receptor beta chain sequence. The data derive from a study of blood T cell repertoires in COVID-19. TCRdb's table, derived via immunoSEQ multiplex PCR, lists solely in-frame clones and lacks some. The sample includes some 130,000 clones, over 60% seen only once; the top ten take approximately 2%. The clonotype was recovered from a woman in her seventies with acute or convalescent COVID-19. Sequenced: peripheral blood.

The CDR3 reads CASSFGTGLRTDTQYF. In nucleotides, the CDR3 is TGTGCCAGCAGCTTTGGAACAGGGCTCCGCACAGATACGCAGTATTTT. The V gene is TRBV5-8, the J gene TRBJ2-3; D may be TRBD1 (6 bases). Germline CDR1 and CDR2: SGHTS and YDEGEE. The CDR3 contains 16 residues. The germline V and J ends were trimmed by 2 bases and 1 base, with 14 bases remaining between them.